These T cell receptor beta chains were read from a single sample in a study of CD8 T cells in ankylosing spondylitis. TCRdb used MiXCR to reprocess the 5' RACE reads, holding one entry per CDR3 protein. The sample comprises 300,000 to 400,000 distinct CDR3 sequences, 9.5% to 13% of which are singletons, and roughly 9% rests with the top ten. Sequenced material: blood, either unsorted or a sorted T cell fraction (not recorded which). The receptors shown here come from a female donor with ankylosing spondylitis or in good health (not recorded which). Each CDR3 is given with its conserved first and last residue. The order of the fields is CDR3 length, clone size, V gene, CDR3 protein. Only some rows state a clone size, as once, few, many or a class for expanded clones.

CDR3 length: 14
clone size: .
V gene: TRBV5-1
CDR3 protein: CASSLGTARDGYTF

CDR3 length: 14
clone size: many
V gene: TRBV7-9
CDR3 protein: CASSLGGRLETQYF

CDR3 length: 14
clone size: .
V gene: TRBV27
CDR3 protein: CASSLGDRVGEQYF

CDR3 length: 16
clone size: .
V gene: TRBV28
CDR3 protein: CASSLLTGGLFNEQFF

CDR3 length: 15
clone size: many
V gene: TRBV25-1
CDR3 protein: CASSKGKPSNYGYTF

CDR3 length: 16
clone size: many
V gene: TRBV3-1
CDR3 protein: CASSHHDRTSGNTIYF

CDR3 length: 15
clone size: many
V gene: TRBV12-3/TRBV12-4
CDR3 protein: CASTSGISTNEKLFF

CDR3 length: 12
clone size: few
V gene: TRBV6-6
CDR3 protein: CASTVPAGEQFF

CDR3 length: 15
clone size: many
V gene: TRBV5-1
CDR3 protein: CASSLPQFSTGELFF

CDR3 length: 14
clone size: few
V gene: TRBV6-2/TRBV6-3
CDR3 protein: CASSEGRFNQPQHF

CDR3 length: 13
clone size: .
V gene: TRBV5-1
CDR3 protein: CASSLAGYTEAFF

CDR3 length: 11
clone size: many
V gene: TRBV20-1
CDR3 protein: CSAPSSYEQYF

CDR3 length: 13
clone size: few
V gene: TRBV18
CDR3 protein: CASSPQGLTEAFF

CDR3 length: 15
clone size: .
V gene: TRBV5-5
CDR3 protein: CASSLVQGVNTEAFF

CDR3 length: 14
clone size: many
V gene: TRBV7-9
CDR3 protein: CASSLRRVSYEQYF

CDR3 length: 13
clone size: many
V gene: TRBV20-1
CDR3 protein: CSARVHKQETQYF

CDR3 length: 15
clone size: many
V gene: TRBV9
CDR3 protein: CASSVATGTNEKLFF

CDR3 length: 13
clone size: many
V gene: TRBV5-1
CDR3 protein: CASSWTWADTQYF

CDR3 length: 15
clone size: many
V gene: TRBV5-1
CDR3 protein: CASSLEPSSYNEQFF

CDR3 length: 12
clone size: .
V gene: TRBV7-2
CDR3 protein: CASSSRDVGYSF

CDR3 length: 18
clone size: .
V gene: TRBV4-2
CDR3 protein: CASSRLNRDRVAKNIQYF

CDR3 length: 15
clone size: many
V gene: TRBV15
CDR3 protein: CATSREEAGYNEQFF

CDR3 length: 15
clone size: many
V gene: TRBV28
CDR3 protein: CASNSPGTGVPIQYF

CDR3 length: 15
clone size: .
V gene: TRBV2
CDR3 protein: CASSERSGNTDTQYF

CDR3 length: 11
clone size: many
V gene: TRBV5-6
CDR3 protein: CASTSRGQLYF

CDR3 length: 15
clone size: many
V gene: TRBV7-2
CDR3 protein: CASSLRSGSDYGYTF

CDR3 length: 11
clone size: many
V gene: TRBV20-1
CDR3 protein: CSVRKGNGYTF

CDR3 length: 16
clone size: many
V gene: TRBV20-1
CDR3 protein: CSASLTLTNSNQPQHF

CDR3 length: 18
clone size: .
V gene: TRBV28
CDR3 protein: CASSFPSWASGISYEQYF

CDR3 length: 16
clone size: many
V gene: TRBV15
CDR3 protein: CATSFNRAGSNQPQHF

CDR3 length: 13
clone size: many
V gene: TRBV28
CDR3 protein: CASSSGRPDTQYF

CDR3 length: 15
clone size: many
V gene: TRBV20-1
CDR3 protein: CSARDRRGNGNTIYF

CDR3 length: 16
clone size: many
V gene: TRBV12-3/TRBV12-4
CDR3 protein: CASTYGTGGSSQPQHF

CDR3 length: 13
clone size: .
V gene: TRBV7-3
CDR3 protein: CASSGMDRTEAFF

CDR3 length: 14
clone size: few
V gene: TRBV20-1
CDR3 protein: CSGRLASGYNEQFF

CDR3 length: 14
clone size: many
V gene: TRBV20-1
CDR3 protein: CSARTPGSPGELFF

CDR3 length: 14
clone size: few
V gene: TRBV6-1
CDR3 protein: CASSFRTGGTEAFF

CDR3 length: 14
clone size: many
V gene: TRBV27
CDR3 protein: CASSLTGQGQPQHF

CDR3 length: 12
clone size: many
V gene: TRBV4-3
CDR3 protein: CASSQDRGDRFF

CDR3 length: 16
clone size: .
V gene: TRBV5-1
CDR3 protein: CASSLVLGTGANVLTF

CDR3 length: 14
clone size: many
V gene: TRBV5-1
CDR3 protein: CASSFTTPTGELFF

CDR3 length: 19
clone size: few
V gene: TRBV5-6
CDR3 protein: CASSFWTSGGSRNLYEQYF

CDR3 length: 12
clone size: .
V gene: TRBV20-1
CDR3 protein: CSTVRGRETQYF

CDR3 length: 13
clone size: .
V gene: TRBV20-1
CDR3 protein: CSARGTSGHEQYF